This T cell receptor beta chain was found in a study of cytotoxic CD8 clonotypes in ibrutinib-treated CLL. Overall study context: Among the patients, ten to eleven presented as relapsed/refractory and roughly 14 as treatment-naive; approximately 17 showed unmutated IGHV.

This clone was observed a few times. No antigen is known for it. V was pared by 2 bases and J by 2 bases, with 16 bases between. The CDR3 contains 16 residues. Per germline, CDR1 MNHNS and CDR2 SASEGT. Clones were read by immunoSEQ multiplex PCR, and TCRdb kept only the in-frame ones, dropping some. The data show more than 140,000 clones, roughly 80% seen once. Study-wide points: Clonality increased at ibrutinib response and stayed stable in sustained remission. At progression, however, it fell back toward baseline. Different sampling times were used for sustained-remission and progressing patients.

The chain employs TRBV6-1 and TRBJ2-7, with D perhaps TRBD1 (5 bases). Sequencing used PBMCs, obtained after 12 months of ibrutinib treatment. The clonotype originates from a human donor with chronic lymphocytic leukemia. The CDR3 sequence is CASSERPTVWAYEQYF. DNA of the CDR3: TGTGCCAGCAGTGAAAGGCCGACAGTGTGGGCCTACGAGCAGTACTTC.